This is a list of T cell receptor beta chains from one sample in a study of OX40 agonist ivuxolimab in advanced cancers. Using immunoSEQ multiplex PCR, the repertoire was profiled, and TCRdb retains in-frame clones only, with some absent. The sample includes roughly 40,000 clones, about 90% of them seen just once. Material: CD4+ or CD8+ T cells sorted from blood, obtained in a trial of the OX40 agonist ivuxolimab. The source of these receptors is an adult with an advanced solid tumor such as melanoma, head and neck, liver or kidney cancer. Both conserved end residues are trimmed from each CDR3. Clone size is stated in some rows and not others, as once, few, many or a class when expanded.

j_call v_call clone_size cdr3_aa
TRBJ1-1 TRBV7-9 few ASSPLGTEAF
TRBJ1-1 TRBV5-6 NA ASSLDGFPLNTEAF
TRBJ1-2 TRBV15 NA ATSRPEDTYGYT
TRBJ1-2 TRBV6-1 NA ASSETTGGFYGYT
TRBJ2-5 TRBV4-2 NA ASSQERGGQETQY
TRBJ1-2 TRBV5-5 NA ASSRDTRAQYGYT
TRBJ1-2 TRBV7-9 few ASSLGENYGYT
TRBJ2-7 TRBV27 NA ASSHSGTAFYEQY
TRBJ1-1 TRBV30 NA AWSQGGGTEAF
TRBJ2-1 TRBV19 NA ASSIEEGSGGNEQF
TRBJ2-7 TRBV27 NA ASSLSSGQVSYEQY
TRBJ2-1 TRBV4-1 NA ASSQDFPFNEQF
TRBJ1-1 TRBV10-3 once AISEREQVPGTEAF
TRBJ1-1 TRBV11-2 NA ASSLDLARGTEAF
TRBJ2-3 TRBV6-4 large ASSVEGGRTDTQY
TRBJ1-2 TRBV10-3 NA AISESGTEYGYT
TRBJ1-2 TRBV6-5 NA ASSSGQVGYT
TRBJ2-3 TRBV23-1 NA ASKAETSTDTQY
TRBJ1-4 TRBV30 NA AWDTTGGTNEKLF
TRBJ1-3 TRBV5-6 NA ASSFPGQGNTIY
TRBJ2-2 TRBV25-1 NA ASRGAEYTGELF
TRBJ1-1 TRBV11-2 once ASTQPGRGTEAF
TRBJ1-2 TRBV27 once ASSLPGGSGGYT
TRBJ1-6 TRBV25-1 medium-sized ASSGQGDNSPLH
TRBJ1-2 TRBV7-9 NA ASSLVTGANYGYT
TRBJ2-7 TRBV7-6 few ASSLGDRGRKEQY
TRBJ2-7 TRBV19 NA ASSHPGQGNYEQY
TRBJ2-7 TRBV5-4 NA ASSRVAGATDEQY
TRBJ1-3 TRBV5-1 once ASTQPGAGNTIY
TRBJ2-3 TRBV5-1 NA ASSPGLAGDTDTQY
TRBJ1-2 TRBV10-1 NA AKGGPGST